This T cell receptor beta chain came from a study of Ad26.COV2.S vaccination and SARS-CoV-2 variants. Trimming took 3 bases from V and 9 from J, leaving 17 bases between them. The CDR3 covers 14 residues. The germline V gene has CDR1 LGHNA and CDR2 YSLEER. In regard to this clone: No antigen is known for it.

Profiled with immunoSEQ multiplex PCR; TCRdb holds only in-frame clones, not every one. The sample shows hundreds of thousands of clones, roughly 94% of them seen only once. Study-level results: Substantial breadth was reported for post-vaccination spike-specific CD8+ and CD4+ T cells. TCR breadth and depth estimates may have understated total T cell responses.

The chain carries TRBV4-3 and TRBJ1-2; tentatively, D is TRBD1 (6 bases). The receptor's source is a human donor who had recovered from COVID-19. Material: peripheral blood, obtained after recovery from COVID-19. CDR3 residues: CASSQETGPYSYTF. The CDR3 region has the DNA TGCGCCAGCAGCCAGGAGACAGGACCGTACAGCTACACCTTC.